Listed below are T cell receptor beta chains from one sample, sequenced in a study of control samples from healthy donors and cancer patients. The protocol was immunoSEQ multiplex PCR, while the TCRdb copy is restricted to in-frame clones and leaves out a portion. The data hold some 97,000 clones, with roughly 87% observed a single time. Sequencing used blood. The receptor set was obtained from a woman in her forties or fifties in good health. Each CDR3 is given with its conserved first and last residue. D genes are given only for firm matches. Size is stated for part of the rows, as once, few or many counts, or as a class when the clone is expanded.

abundance: -; v_gene: TRBV15; j_gene: TRBJ2-3; d_gene: TRBD2; CDR3nt: TGTGCCACCAGCGGACGAGTACTAGCGGGGGCCACAGATACGCAGTATTTT; CDR3aa: CATSGRVLAGATDTQYF
abundance: -; v_gene: TRBV4-3; j_gene: TRBJ2-3; d_gene: TRBD2; CDR3nt: TGCGCCAGCAGCCAAGGCCTTCGGGCGGGAGCGACAGATACGCAGTATTTT; CDR3aa: CASSQGLRAGATDTQYF
abundance: -; v_gene: TRBV24-1; j_gene: TRBJ2-1; d_gene: -; CDR3nt: TGTGCCACCAGTGAGCGCACTAGTTCCTACAATGAGCAGTTCTTC; CDR3aa: CATSERTSSYNEQFF
abundance: -; v_gene: TRBV10-3; j_gene: TRBJ1-3; d_gene: TRBD1; CDR3nt: TGTGCCATCAGTGAGCGGGGGACAGGGGCCTACTCTGGAAACACCATATATTTT; CDR3aa: CAISERGTGAYSGNTIYF
abundance: -; v_gene: TRBV18; j_gene: TRBJ2-1; d_gene: TRBD2; CDR3nt: TGTGCCAGCTCACCACCCGCCCGGGAGGGTGTTGAGCAGTTCTTC; CDR3aa: CASSPPAREGVEQFF
abundance: -; v_gene: TRBV6-1; j_gene: TRBJ2-3; d_gene: -; CDR3nt: TGTGCCAGCAGTGAAGAGGTGGGGAGCACAGATACGCAGTATTTT; CDR3aa: CASSEEVGSTDTQYF
abundance: -; v_gene: TRBV6-2/TRBV6-3; j_gene: TRBJ2-1; d_gene: TRBD1; CDR3nt: TGTGCCAGCAGTTCAGGGGGCGCATCCTACAATGAGCAGTTCTTC; CDR3aa: CASSSGGASYNEQFF
abundance: -; v_gene: TRBV20-1; j_gene: TRBJ2-1; d_gene: -; CDR3nt: TGCAGTGCTAGAGTGGGATACGAGCAGTTCTTC; CDR3aa: CSARVGYEQFF
abundance: -; v_gene: TRBV19; j_gene: TRBJ2-1; d_gene: TRBD2; CDR3nt: TGTGCCAGTAGTATTAGTAGCGGGGTCTACAATGAGCAGTTCTTC; CDR3aa: CASSISSGVYNEQFF
abundance: -; v_gene: TRBV30; j_gene: TRBJ1-5; d_gene: TRBD1; CDR3nt: TGTGCCTACGCGGGTGGAGGGGGCCCCCATCAGCCCCAGCATTTT; CDR3aa: CAYAGGGGPHQPQHF
abundance: -; v_gene: TRBV6-5; j_gene: TRBJ2-1; d_gene: TRBD1; CDR3nt: TGTGCCAGCAGGGACAACAGGGGTGAGCAGTTCTTC; CDR3aa: CASRDNRGEQFF
abundance: -; v_gene: TRBV18; j_gene: TRBJ2-5; d_gene: -; CDR3nt: TGTGCCAGCTCACCACCGGGGTGGGAGACCCAGTACTTC; CDR3aa: CASSPPGWETQYF
abundance: -; v_gene: TRBV11-2; j_gene: TRBJ2-2; d_gene: -; CDR3nt: TGTGCCAGCTCTGGGCCCCATGGAGGGCGGAGCCCGAACACCGGGGAGCTGTTTTTT; CDR3aa: CASSGPHGGRSPNTGELFF
abundance: -; v_gene: TRBV3-1/TRBV3-2; j_gene: TRBJ1-6; d_gene: -; CDR3nt: TGTGCCAGCAGCCACTCGACAGTGTCCGATTCACCCCTCCACTTT; CDR3aa: CASSHSTVSDSPLHF
abundance: -; v_gene: TRBV7-7; j_gene: TRBJ2-5; d_gene: TRBD2; CDR3nt: TGTGCCAGCAGCGTAGGGCGGACTAGGGGAGAGACCCAGTACTTC; CDR3aa: CASSVGRTRGETQYF
abundance: -; v_gene: TRBV15; j_gene: TRBJ2-5; d_gene: TRBD2; CDR3nt: TGTGCCACCCAGCGCGGGAGCGCAGAGACCCAGTACTTC; CDR3aa: CATQRGSAETQYF
abundance: -; v_gene: TRBV15; j_gene: TRBJ1-5; d_gene: -; CDR3nt: TGTGCCACCAGCAGAGATAGGGCAGGGGATCAGCCCCAGCATTTT; CDR3aa: CATSRDRAGDQPQHF
abundance: -; v_gene: TRBV5-1; j_gene: TRBJ2-2; d_gene: -; CDR3nt: TGCGCCAGCAGCACGGGACTCGACGCCGGGGAGCTGTTTTTT; CDR3aa: CASSTGLDAGELFF
abundance: -; v_gene: TRBV5-4; j_gene: TRBJ1-4; d_gene: TRBD1; CDR3nt: TGTGCCAGCAGCCGGGGAGGGCACAGGGGTCTCGAGGAAAAACTGTTTTTT; CDR3aa: CASSRGGHRGLEEKLFF
abundance: -; v_gene: TRBV4-1; j_gene: TRBJ2-2; d_gene: -; CDR3nt: TGCGCCAGCAGCCTTTCCGCCTTTACGGGGTCATCGAACACCGGGGAGCTGTTTTTT; CDR3aa: CASSLSAFTGSSNTGELFF
abundance: -; v_gene: TRBV24-1; j_gene: TRBJ1-2; d_gene: -; CDR3nt: TGTGCCACCAGTGATCCAAGACAGCTCTATGGCTACACCTTC; CDR3aa: CATSDPRQLYGYTF
abundance: -; v_gene: TRBV7-6; j_gene: TRBJ2-7; d_gene: -; CDR3nt: TGTGCCAGCAGCTTAGCGGGGGTCACGCCCTACGAGCAGTACTTC; CDR3aa: CASSLAGVTPYEQYF
abundance: -; v_gene: TRBV24-1; j_gene: TRBJ2-2; d_gene: -; CDR3nt: TGTGCCACCAGTGATAAACTGGGGGGAAGGATCACCGGGGAGCTGTTTTTT; CDR3aa: CATSDKLGGRITGELFF
abundance: -; v_gene: TRBV5-1; j_gene: TRBJ2-3; d_gene: -; CDR3nt: TGCGCCAGCAGCAGAGGACACAGGGACCATAGCACAGATACGCAGTATTTT; CDR3aa: CASSRGHRDHSTDTQYF
abundance: -; v_gene: TRBV5-1; j_gene: TRBJ1-4; d_gene: -; CDR3nt: TGCGCCAGCACCCCCGGCGAGAGTAATGAAAAACTGTTTTTT; CDR3aa: CASTPGESNEKLFF
abundance: -; v_gene: TRBV29-1; j_gene: TRBJ1-2; d_gene: -; CDR3nt: TGCAGCGTTGAATTGGTTGGCTACACCTTC; CDR3aa: CSVELVGYTF
abundance: -; v_gene: TRBV5-4; j_gene: TRBJ2-3; d_gene: -; CDR3nt: TGTGCCAGCAGCTTAAAATTGCTCAGCACAGATACGCAGTATTTT; CDR3aa: CASSLKLLSTDTQYF
abundance: few; v_gene: TRBV6-5; j_gene: TRBJ1-5; d_gene: -; CDR3nt: TGTGCCAGCAGTCGCGGCGACTCCAATCAGCCCCAGCATTTT; CDR3aa: CASSRGDSNQPQHF
abundance: -; v_gene: TRBV19; j_gene: TRBJ2-2; d_gene: TRBD2; CDR3nt: TGTGCCAGTCGAGAGGGACTAGCGGGACACACCGGGGAGCTGTTTTTT; CDR3aa: CASREGLAGHTGELFF
abundance: -; v_gene: TRBV24-1; j_gene: TRBJ1-5; d_gene: TRBD1; CDR3nt: TGTGCCACCTCAGGACGACAGGGGGGCAATCAGCCCCAGCATTTT; CDR3aa: CATSGRQGGNQPQHF
abundance: -; v_gene: TRBV24-1; j_gene: TRBJ2-3; d_gene: -; CDR3nt: TGTGCCACCAGTGATTACGCTGACACAGATACGCAGTATTTT; CDR3aa: CATSDYADTDTQYF
abundance: -; v_gene: TRBV4-1; j_gene: TRBJ1-5; d_gene: -; CDR3nt: TGCGCCAGCAGCCATCCCCAGGGACATAAGGGGGGTCAGCCCCAGCATTTT; CDR3aa: CASSHPQGHKGGQPQHF
abundance: -; v_gene: TRBV7-3; j_gene: TRBJ2-3; d_gene: TRBD2; CDR3nt: TGTGCCAGCAGCTCGGAGCGGGAAACAGATACGCAGTATTTT; CDR3aa: CASSSERETDTQYF
abundance: -; v_gene: TRBV5-1; j_gene: TRBJ2-3; d_gene: -; CDR3nt: TGCGCCAGCAGCTTGTTAAGCACAGATACGCAGTATTTT; CDR3aa: CASSLLSTDTQYF
abundance: -; v_gene: TRBV10-1; j_gene: TRBJ2-5; d_gene: -; CDR3nt: TGCGCCAGCAGTGAAAGTAAGAATTCCCAAGAGACCCAGTACTTC; CDR3aa: CASSESKNSQETQYF
abundance: once; v_gene: TRBV7-3; j_gene: TRBJ2-1; d_gene: TRBD2; CDR3nt: TGTGCCAGCAGCTTAGAAGCGGGAGGTAGGAATGAGCAGTTCTTC; CDR3aa: CASSLEAGGRNEQFF
abundance: -; v_gene: TRBV5-6; j_gene: TRBJ1-1; d_gene: -; CDR3nt: TGTGCCAGCAGCTTGGCCGCGGGCAAGCGGTTGGCTTTCTTT; CDR3aa: CASSLAAGKRLAFF
abundance: -; v_gene: TRBV9; j_gene: TRBJ2-3; d_gene: TRBD2; CDR3nt: TGTGCCAGCAGCGTGCCTCCGGGACTAGCGGGAGGACAAATCTATCCTTCAGATACGCAGTATTTT; CDR3aa: CASSVPPGLAGGQIYPSDTQYF
abundance: -; v_gene: TRBV2; j_gene: TRBJ1-5; d_gene: TRBD1; CDR3nt: TGTGCCAGCAGCAAACAGGGGTATCAGCCCCAGCATTTT; CDR3aa: CASSKQGYQPQHF
abundance: once; v_gene: TRBV3-1/TRBV3-2; j_gene: TRBJ1-1; d_gene: -; CDR3nt: TGTGCCAGCAGCCAAGATGGTCCCAGGAACACTGAAGCTTTCTTT; CDR3aa: CASSQDGPRNTEAFF